The 23 T cell receptor beta chains below were found in one sample sequenced in a study of siplizumab effects on memory and regulatory T cells. The data were produced by immunoSEQ multiplex PCR, yet TCRdb's version contains in-frame clones alone and is incomplete. The sample consists of about 110,000 clones, around 93% of them appearing once. Sequenced input: CD4+ T cells sorted from blood. These receptors were collected from a human donor in good health.

The rearrangement joins TRBV7-9 to TRBJ2-3, with D perhaps matching TRBD2 (6 bases). Trimming left V 5 bases short and J 4 bases short, with 10 bases between. The CDR3 is made up of 13 amino acids. The V gene's germline CDR1 is SEHNR and CDR2 FQNEAQ (reference sequence). CDR3 bases: TGTGCCAGCAGCCCTGGCGGGGCAGATACGCAGTATTTT. It codes for CASSPGGADTQYF.

Remarks on this clone: Other DNA sequences in this sample translate to the same CDR3. The chain is built from TRBV6-5 and TRBJ2-7; 9 bases align to TRBD1. The germline V gene has CDR1 MNHEY and CDR2 SVGAGI. CDR3 length: 13 residues. Trimming cost V 5 bases and J 4 bases; bases outside gene matches: 3. CDR3 region: CASSPTGGYEQYF. In DNA form, the CDR3 reads TGTGCCAGCAGTCCGACAGGGGGGTACGAGCAGTACTTC.

The rearrangement joins TRBV2 to TRBJ2-1; the D is unclear. This CDR3 comprises 12 residues. CDR1 and CDR2 (germline): SNHLY, FYNNEI. Trimming left V 1 base short and J 15 bases short, with 13 bases between. The CDR3 is CASSEEKGKSFF. The CDR3 coding sequence is TGTGCCAGCAGTGAAGAGAAGGGAAAGTCGTTCTTC.

The rearrangement joins TRBV5-1 to TRBJ2-6; TRBD1 agrees at 8 bases. The CDR3 extends over 17 amino acids. The germline V gene has CDR1 SGHRS and CDR2 YFSETQ. Trimming took 2 bases from V and 3 from J; bases not matched to a gene: 7. The CDR3 loop reads CASSLQGGIGGANVLTF. The CDR3 region has the DNA TGCGCCAGCAGCTTACAGGGGGGAATTGGTGGGGCCAACGTCCTGACTTTC.

Notes on this clone: The sample has other DNA sequences that encode this CDR3 too. The V and J genes are TRBV18 and TRBJ2-7; TRBD1 is a possible D gene (6 bases). Germline CDR1 KGHSH, CDR2 LQKENI. The CDR3 extends over 13 amino acids. The V end was cut by 4 bases, the J end by 3 bases, with 10 bases between. CDR3 loop: CASSRDNSYEQYF. Here the CDR3 DNA reads TGTGCCAGCTCACGGGACAATAGCTACGAGCAGTACTTC.

This sequence joins TRBV10-3 and TRBJ2-2; 10 nucleotides agree with TRBD2. This CDR3 is built from 14 residues. V gave up 11 bases and J gave up 3 bases; unmatched junction bases: 6. Germline CDR1 and CDR2: ENHRY and SYGVKD. The CDR3, as DNA: TGTGCCTCCGCTAGCGGGAGCGACACCGGGGAGCTGTTTTTT. It codes for CASASGSDTGELFF.

The chain joins TRBV5-6 to TRBJ1-1; unclear D gene. V was cut by 2 bases and J by 7 bases, with 6 bases left in between. This CDR3 region has 11 residues. CDR1 is SGHDT and CDR2 is YYEEEE in the germline V gene. The CDR3 DNA is TGTGCCAGCAGCTTCCGGTATGAAGCTTTCTTT. It translates to CASSFRYEAFF.

This clone was found once. The chain uses TRBV7-2 and TRBJ1-5, with D uncertain. CDR3 length: 13 amino acids. V lost 1 base and J lost 4, with 5 bases in between. CDR1 and CDR2 from the germline V gene are SGHTA and FQGNSA. In nucleotides, the CDR3 is TGTGCCAGCAGCTTAGGGGTTAATCAGCCCCAGCATTTT. Amino acid sequence: CASSLGVNQPQHF.

The genes are TRBV19 and TRBJ1-1; tentatively, D is TRBD1 (5 bases). V lost 6 bases and J 1 base, leaving 9 bases between the germline ends. Per germline, CDR1 LNHDA and CDR2 SQIVND (reference sequence). The CDR3 is 13 residues long. This CDR3 reads CASRAGQNTEAFF. CDR3 nucleotides: TGTGCCAGTAGGGCGGGGCAGAACACTGAAGCTTTCTTT.

V is TRBV30 and J is TRBJ2-5; D is uncertain. Trimming stripped 0 bases from V and 5 bases from J, with 4 bases between. The CDR3 has 11 residues. Germline CDR1 and CDR2: GTSNPN and SVGIG (reference sequence). The CDR3 DNA sequence: TGTGCCTGGAGTGTAAAGGAGACCCAGTACTTC. Protein product: CAWSVKETQYF.

V and J are TRBV18 and TRBJ2-5, with D tentatively TRBD1 (6 bases). The last part of the DNA fits TRBJ2-7 better; the J call may be wrong. Germline values: CDR1 KGHSH, CDR2 LQKENI. CDR3 size: 12 residues. Here the CDR3 reads CASSPQGSEQYF. The DNA of the CDR3 is TGTGCCAGCTCACCTCAGGGGTCCGAGCAGTACTTC.

The rearrangement uses TRBV7-9 and TRBJ1-2; D is uncertain. This CDR3 is built from 13 residues. Germline CDR1 and CDR2: SEHNR and FQNEAQ (reference sequence). The V end was cut by 0 bases, the J end by 4 bases, with 6 bases between. The CDR3 sequence: CASSLARPYGYTF. CDR3 sequence (DNA): TGTGCCAGCAGCTTAGCGCGTCCCTATGGCTACACCTTC.

The rearrangement joins TRBV2 to TRBJ1-6, with unresolved D. The CDR3 totals 14 residues. Germline assignment: CDR1 SNHLY and CDR2 FYNNEI. V was pared by 7 bases and J by 9 bases, with 16 bases between. CDR3 DNA sequence: TGTGCCAGCAAACCGGACGGGAGAGGTTCACCCCTCCACTTT. It translates to CASKPDGRGSPLHF.

The chain employs TRBV15 and TRBJ2-6; 9 bases align to TRBD2. Germline CDR1 is LNHNV and CDR2 is YYDKDF (reference sequence). The CDR3 is made up of 15 amino acids. The V segment lost 8 bases and the J segment 4 bases; nucleotides outside the gene matches: 6. The CDR3 nucleotides read TGTGCCACCGGGCTAGCGGGATCGGGGGCCAACGTCCTGACTTTC. It yields the protein CATGLAGSGANVLTF.

The chain employs TRBV6-5 and TRBJ2-1; 9 nucleotides match TRBD2. This CDR3 is built from 15 residues. J lost 2 bases, V lost 6 bases, and 5 bases had no gene match. Germline V gene data show CDR1 as MNHEY and CDR2 as SVGAGI. CDR3: CASSDSGGPYNEQFF. CDR3 nucleotide sequence: TGTGCCAGCAGCGATAGCGGGGGACCCTACAATGAGCAGTTCTTC.

V and J are TRBV15 and TRBJ2-3; 11 bases fit TRBD1. With V trimmed by 3 bases and J by 1 base, 3 bases remained unmatched. The CDR3 extends over 16 amino acids. Germline CDR1 is LNHNV and CDR2 is YYDKDF (reference sequence). The CDR3 protein is CATSSGQGAGTDTQYF. The CDR3 region has the DNA TGTGCCACCAGCAGTGGACAGGGGGCTGGCACAGATACGCAGTATTTT.

The chain links TRBV6-4 to TRBJ1-1; the D gene is possibly TRBD1 (5 bases). The CDR3 length is 14 residues. Per germline, CDR1 MRHNA and CDR2 SNTAGT. V dropped 6 bases and J dropped 2 bases, with 13 bases sitting between them. CDR3 region: CASSPWGGNTEAFF. In DNA form, the CDR3 reads TGTGCCAGCAGCCCCTGGGGGGGTAACACTGAAGCTTTCTTT.

The gene calls are TRBV7-8 and TRBJ2-3; weak D call: TRBD2 (5 bases). Germline CDR1 reads SGHVS; CDR2 reads FQNEAQ. Trimming removed 6 bases at V and 3 bases at J, with 16 bases between. CDR3 size: 15 residues. The CDR3 nucleotides read TGTGCCAGCAGACCGGGCAGGCTAGCTACAGATACGCAGTATTTT. It specifies CASRPGRLATDTQYF.

V and J are TRBV5-1 and TRBJ2-5; 10 bases map to TRBD1. With 0 bases clipped from V and 5 bases from J, the junction kept 4 bases outside the gene matches. Germline lookup yields CDR1 SGHRS and CDR2 YFSETQ. The CDR3 extends over 15 amino acids. Written as DNA, the CDR3 is TGCGCCAGCAGCTTGGCCGGGACAGGGGTCGAGACCCAGTACTTC. Its translation: CASSLAGTGVETQYF.

The genes are TRBV18 and TRBJ2-1, with 8 nucleotides matching TRBD1. With V trimmed by 0 bases and J by 8 bases, 0 bases remained unmatched. This CDR3 is 13 amino acids long. Germline assignment: CDR1 KGHSH and CDR2 LQKENI. The DNA of the CDR3 is TGTGCCAGCTCACCACCGACAGGGGATGAGCAGTTCTTC. It codes for CASSPPTGDEQFF.

V is TRBV4-3 and J is TRBJ2-7; 10 nucleotides align to TRBD2. CDR3 length equals 16 residues. After removal of 0 bases from V and 0 bases from J, the junction contained 2 bases not matched to a gene. The germline CDR1 and CDR2 sequences are LGHNA and YSLEER. CDR3 nucleotides: TGCGCCAGCAGCCAAGAAGGACTAGCGGACTCCTACGAGCAGTACTTC. Protein: CASSQEGLADSYEQYF.

The chain joins TRBV6-1 to TRBJ1-1; D is possibly TRBD1 (5 bases). CDR3 size: 13 residues. Germline V gene sequence: CDR1 MNHNS, CDR2 SASEGT. The V gene lost 2 bases and the J gene lost 12 bases, with 16 bases spanning the gap. In nucleotides, the CDR3 is TGTGCCAGCAGTGAAATAGCGGGGGTGATTACTTTCTTT. This translates into CASSEIAGVITFF.

The chain employs TRBV19 and TRBJ1-5; D not certain. With 6 bases removed from V and 3 bases from J, the gap between germline ends came to 18 bases. This CDR3 is built from 16 residues. Per the germline V gene, CDR1 is LNHDA and CDR2 is SQIVND (reference sequence). In DNA form, the CDR3 reads TGTGCCAGTAGAAGTATTGAGTCGTCCGTCAATCAGCCCCAGCATTTT. It translates to CASRSIESSVNQPQHF. Filled out from reference TRBV19 and TRBJ1-5, the complete variable domain reads DGGITQSPKYLFRKEGQNVTLSCEQNLNHDAMYWYRQDPGQGLRLIYYSQIVNDFQKGDIAEGYSVSREKKESFPLTVTSAQKNPTAFYLCASRSIESSVNQPQHFGDGTRLSIL.